The source of this T cell receptor (beta chain) is a study of cytomegalovirus exposure and HLA in healthy donors. Among the 100 to 150 subjects of the validation cohort, separate from the 666-subject first cohort, were the donors. Generated by immunoSEQ multiplex PCR, the TCRdb table keeps only in-frame clones and is missing some. The table includes approximately 73,000 clones, 95% detected once. There are 12 residues in the CDR3. Trimming pared 3 bases from V and 8 bases from J, leaving 7 bases between. Germline CDR1 SGHVS, CDR2 FNYEAQ. This chain uses TRBV7-6 with TRBJ2-2; D call uncertain. The TCR sequence derives from a man younger than 35 in good health and CMV-seronegative. Sample: PBMCs. The CDR3 sequence is CASSLSGGELFF. As DNA, the CDR3 is TGTGCCAGCAGCTTGAGTGGTGGGGAGCTGTTTTTT.